What follows is one T cell receptor beta chain and its context. This CDR3 comprises 13 residues. V was cut by 2 bases and J by 5 bases, with 9 bases left in between. The sample belongs to a study of blood T cell repertoires in COVID-19. Study summary: Acute and convalescent COVID-19 samples came from the United States, Italy and Spain. T cells, B-cell-depleted T cells, or PBMCs provided the cDNA or gDNA that served as material.

Per the authors' pipeline: Scientists estimated how many nucleated cells there were by amplifying reference gene primers. The table came from immunoSEQ multiplex PCR; TCRdb's copy has only in-frame clones and leaves some out. V, J and clone size derive from that table, while D and trimming were established from the DNA sequence. The table has about 200,000 clones, more than 70% seen once. Sequencing was performed on peripheral blood. This sequence joins TRBV12-3 or TRBV12-4 and TRBJ2-5, with D hard to call. The receptor comes from a man between 45 and 60 years old with COVID-19, enrolled during active disease. The CDR3 DNA reads as TGTGCCAGCAGTTTAAGTGCTCAGGAGACCCAGTACTTC. This codes for CASSLSAQETQYF.